The sequence of this T cell receptor (beta chain) was determined in a study of blood T cells in healthy people across ages. V was cut by 0 bases and J by 3 bases, with 4 bases left in between. The germline CDR1 and CDR2 sequences are SGHRS and YFSETQ. CDR3 length: 12 amino acids. A second about 6 to 11 cycle PCR used barcoded and J-beta primers. MiXCR was run by TCRdb on the 5' RACE reads, yielding one entry per CDR3 protein. This sample has approximately 1,100,000 distinct CDR3 sequences, with more than 35% found just once. The V call is TRBV5-1, the J call TRBJ2-7; D gene unclear. The source is a woman aged 55-70 years in good health. The source material was blood. In DNA, the CDR3 is TGCGCCAGCAGCTTGGTACACTACGAGCAGTACTTC. Amino acid sequence: CASSLVHYEQYF.